This TCR beta chain is from a study of T cell changes during pregnancy in multiple sclerosis. TCRdb keeps only in-frame clones here, not all; method: immunoSEQ multiplex PCR. This sample has about 50,000 clones, with around 93% found just once. The CDR3 sequence is 16 residues long. J lost 2 bases, V lost 3 bases, and 9 bases had no gene match. CDR1 and CDR2 from the germline V gene are SGHRS and YFSETQ. The clonotype was recovered from a female donor with multiple sclerosis, enrolled in a pregnancy study. The J gene is TRBJ2-3, the V gene TRBV5-1; 7 nucleotides agree with TRBD2. Source: CD4+ T cells from peripheral blood mononuclear cells, taken after pregnancy. CDR3 in DNA: TGCGCCAGCAGCTACTACCCGGGAGGCGCCACAGATACGCAGTATTTT. Its protein is CASSYYPGGATDTQYF.